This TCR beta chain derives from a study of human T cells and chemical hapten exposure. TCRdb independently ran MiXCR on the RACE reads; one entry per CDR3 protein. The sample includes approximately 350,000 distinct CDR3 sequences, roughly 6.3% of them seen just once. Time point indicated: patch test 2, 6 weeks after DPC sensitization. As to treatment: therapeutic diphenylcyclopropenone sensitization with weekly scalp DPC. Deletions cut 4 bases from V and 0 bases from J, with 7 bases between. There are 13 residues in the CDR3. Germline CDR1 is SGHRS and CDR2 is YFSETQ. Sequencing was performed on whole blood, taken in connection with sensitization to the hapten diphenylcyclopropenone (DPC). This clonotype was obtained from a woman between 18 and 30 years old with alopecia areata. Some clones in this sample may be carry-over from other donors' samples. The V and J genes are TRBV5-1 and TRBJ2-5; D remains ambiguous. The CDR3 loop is CASSVDYQETQYF. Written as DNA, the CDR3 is TGCGCCAGCAGCGTTGACTACCAAGAGACCCAGTACTTC.